This TCR beta chain was obtained from a study of Graves' ophthalmopathy and Graves' hyperthyroidism. General study points: In blood appeared most of the expanded thyroid clonotypes whose frequency exceeded 0.001. Ophthalmopathy cases were distinguished from stable hyperthyroidism by a 13-signature model, reaching 85% to 90% sensitivity and over 80% specificity.

Presentation of ophthalmopathy in the donors involved moderate-to-severe activity, CAS ≥3, NOSPECS ≥4 and a duration under 3 months. RNA transcripts were the source from which TCR beta CDR3 regions were amplified. HTBI primers were employed in first-round RT-PCR, then a second-round multiplex PCR followed. MiXCR was run by TCRdb on the multiplex PCR reads, yielding one entry per CDR3 protein. The sample lists 200,000 to 250,000 distinct CDR3 sequences, about 47% seen once, with about 45% in the top ten. At least ten counts were recorded for this clonotype. Its target is not known. Trimming pared 5 bases from V and 1 base from J, leaving 11 bases between. Germline loops: CDR1 KGHDR, CDR2 SFDVKD. CDR3 size: 16 residues.

The sequence was obtained from an adult man with Graves' ophthalmopathy. The specimen sequenced was peripheral blood. The gene calls are TRBV24-1 and TRBJ2-6; tentative D call: TRBD2 (5 bases). Written as DNA, the CDR3 is TGTGCCACCAGTGGTTCGGGGAAGTCTGGGGCCAACGTCCTGACTTTC. As protein: CATSGSGKSGANVLTF.